This T cell receptor (beta chain) comes out of a study of cytomegalovirus exposure and HLA in healthy donors. It was with 60 Vbeta and 13 Jbeta primers that the PCR ran. TCRdb's table, derived via immunoSEQ multiplex PCR, lists solely in-frame clones and lacks some. The table has fewer than 250,000 clones, 82% seen once. Germline V gene data show CDR1 as SGHRS and CDR2 as YFSETQ. The CDR3 has 17 residues. V lost 1 base, J lost 4 bases, and 11 bases stayed unmatched. The V and J genes are TRBV5-1 and TRBJ1-3; 7 bases match TRBD1. The TCR sequence derives from a man between 40 and 49 years old in good health and CMV-seropositive. Material: PBMCs. Written as DNA, the CDR3 is TGCGCCAGCAGCTTGAGACCCAGGGGGACCTCCGGAAACACCATATATTTT. Its translation is CASSLRPRGTSGNTIYF.